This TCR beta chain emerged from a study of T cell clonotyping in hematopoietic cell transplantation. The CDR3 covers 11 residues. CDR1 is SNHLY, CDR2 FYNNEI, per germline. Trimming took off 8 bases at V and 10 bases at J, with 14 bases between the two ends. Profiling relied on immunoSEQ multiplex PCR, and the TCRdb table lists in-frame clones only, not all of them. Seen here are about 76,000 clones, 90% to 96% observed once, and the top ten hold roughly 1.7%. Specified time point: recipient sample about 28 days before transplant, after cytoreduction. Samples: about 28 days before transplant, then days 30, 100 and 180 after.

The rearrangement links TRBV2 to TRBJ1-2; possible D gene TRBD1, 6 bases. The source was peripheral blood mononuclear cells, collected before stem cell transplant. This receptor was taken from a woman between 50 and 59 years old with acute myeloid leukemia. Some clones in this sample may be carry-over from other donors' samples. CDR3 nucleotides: TGTGCCAGCGAGCAGGGGTTGGACTACACCTTC. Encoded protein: CASEQGLDYTF.